One and the same sample provided the 27 T cell receptor beta chains below, sequenced in a study of T cell responses to AZD1222 COVID-19 vaccine. Clones were sequenced by immunoSEQ multiplex PCR, and TCRdb holds only the in-frame ones, with some missing. The sample shows fewer than 200,000 clones, around 90% of them seen only once. The sample here was peripheral blood, taken 28 days after the second AZD1222 dose. Every receptor here comes from an adult who received the AZD1222 COVID-19 vaccine.

The chain joins TRBV10-1 to TRBJ1-3; D not resolved. CDR3 size: 15 residues. Between the trimmed V and J ends, which lost 11 bases and 0 bases, there was a span of 17 bases. The V gene's germline CDR1 is WNHNN and CDR2 SYGVQD (reference sequence). The DNA for the CDR3 is TGCGCCCCCACGAGGCAGCCGAGCTCTGGAAACACCATATATTTT. Its translation is CAPTRQPSSGNTIYF.

In its sample, this clone was seen once. The V call is TRBV3-1 (or the pseudogene TRBV3-2), the J call TRBJ1-1, with 8 positions matching TRBD1. The CDR3 has 13 residues. Germline CDR1 reads LGHDT; CDR2 reads YNNKEL (reference sequence). The junction had 6 bases not matched to a gene; V was cut back by 5 bases and J by 7 bases. The CDR3: CASSYTGGGEAFF. CDR3 sequence (DNA): TGTGCCAGCAGCTATACAGGGGGTGGTGAAGCTTTCTTT.

V gene TRBV9 combines with J gene TRBJ1-5; D ambiguous. Germline-derived CDR1 and CDR2 are SGDLS and YYNGEE. The V end lost 0 bases, the J end lost 7 bases, and 8 bases lay between the germline ends. The CDR3 has 13 residues. CDR3 sequence: CASSVDSGQPQHF. Here the CDR3 DNA reads TGTGCCAGCAGCGTAGACTCGGGGCAGCCCCAGCATTTT.

The chain recombines TRBV19 with TRBJ2-7; D unresolved. The CDR3 has 12 amino acids. Trimming removed 6 bases from V and 5 bases from J, with 11 bases in between. Germline-derived CDR1 and CDR2 are LNHDA and SQIVND (reference sequence). CDR3 sequence (DNA): TGTGCCAGTAGCCCAATTGGCAACGAGCAGTACTTC. Translated: CASSPIGNEQYF.

The chain recombines TRBV7-9 with TRBJ2-1; either TRBD1 or TRBD2 may supply D (5 bases each). V was pared by 1 base and J by 6 bases, with 13 bases between. The CDR3 runs 15 residues. Germline CDR1 SEHNR, CDR2 FQNEAQ (reference sequence). Here the CDR3 DNA reads TGTGCCAGCAGCTTAGGTGAGGGCCAGGGCAATGAGCAGTTCTTC. It encodes CASSLGEGQGNEQFF. The full variable domain, its missing parts supplied by reference TRBV7-9 and TRBJ2-1, is DTGVSQNPRHKITKRGQNVTFRCDPISEHNRLYWYRQTLGQGPEFLTYFQNEAQLEKSRLLSDRFSAERPKGSFSTLEIQRTEQGDSAMYLCASSLGEGQGNEQFFGPGTRLTVL.

The gene calls are TRBV2 and TRBJ2-2, with D possibly matching TRBD2 (5 bases). V dropped 5 bases and J dropped 4 bases, with 14 bases sitting between them. Germline V lookup: CDR1 SNHLY, CDR2 FYNNEI. The CDR3 contains 15 residues. The CDR3 reads CASSRLASGTGELFF. CDR3 sequence (DNA): TGTGCCAGCAGTAGGCTAGCTAGTGGCACCGGGGAGCTGTTTTTT.

The V gene is TRBV5-1, the J gene TRBJ2-1; 8 nucleotides align to TRBD2. The ends lost 7 bases at V and 7 bases at J; junction bases unmatched: 13. CDR1 SGHRS and CDR2 YFSETQ come from the germline V gene. This CDR3 contains 15 residues. The chain's CDR3 is CASAEDGRAGNEQFF. The CDR3 DNA reads as TGCGCCAGCGCTGAGGACGGGAGGGCCGGAAATGAGCAGTTCTTC. The full variable domain, rest sourced from reference TRBV5-1 and TRBJ2-1, is KAGVTQTPRYLIKTRGQQVTLSCSPISGHRSVSWYQQTPGQGLQFLFEYFSETQRNKGNFPGRFSGRQFSNSRSEMNVSTLELGDSALYLCASAEDGRAGNEQFFGPGTRLTVL.

DNA of the CDR3: TGTGCCAGCAGCCAAGGGGGTACAGGGACCAGGGCTGAAGCTTTCTTT. This codes for CASSQGGTGTRAEAFF. The chain joins TRBV4-2 to TRBJ1-1; perhaps TRBD1 as D (6 bases). The ends were cut back, 1 base at V and 6 bases at J, with 18 bases in the middle. This CDR3 comprises 16 residues. The germline V gene encodes CDR1 LGHNA and CDR2 YNFKEQ.

This clone appeared a single time. This rearrangement joins TRBV23-1 to TRBJ2-3; no clear D gene. TRBV23-1 is annotated as an ORF whose role is uncertain. V dropped 4 bases and J dropped 4 bases, with 12 bases sitting between them. This CDR3 has 14 residues. CDR3 nucleotide sequence: TGCGCCAGCAGTCCACTGGGCCCCGCAGATACGCAGTATTTT. It specifies CASSPLGPADTQYF.

The V and J genes are TRBV5-1 and TRBJ1-1; D uncertain. Germline CDR1 SGHRS, CDR2 YFSETQ. The CDR3 runs to 15 residues. V was shortened by 4 bases and J by 1 base, with 14 bases between the two germline ends. This CDR3 is CASSPLGIGNTEAFF. The DNA of the CDR3 is TGCGCCAGCAGCCCCCTGGGAATCGGGAACACTGAAGCTTTCTTT.

This chain joins TRBV5-1 and TRBJ1-1; tentative D call: TRBD1 (6 bases). CDR1 is SGHRS, CDR2 YFSETQ, per germline. The CDR3 consists of 14 residues. Trimming took off 0 bases at V and 3 bases at J, with 9 bases between the two ends. The DNA of the CDR3 is TGCGCCAGCAGCTTGGCGGCAGGGGACACTGAAGCTTTCTTT. Protein sequence: CASSLAAGDTEAFF.

This rearrangement joins TRBV3-1 (or the pseudogene TRBV3-2) to TRBJ2-5; 7 bases fit TRBD2. Unmatched junction bases numbered 7, after V lost 2 bases and J lost 4 bases. Germline loops: CDR1 LGHDT, CDR2 YNNKEL (reference sequence). The CDR3 covers 15 residues. In nucleotides, the CDR3 is TGTGCCAGCAGCCAAAGGCGGGAGAGAGGAGAGACCCAGTACTTC. Translation: CASSQRRERGETQYF.

This clone was detected only a few times. This chain joins TRBV12-3 or TRBV12-4 and TRBJ2-7, with D unresolved. V dropped 4 bases and J dropped 3 bases, with 7 bases sitting between them. The CDR3 covers 12 residues. CDR3 loop: CASSSQHYEQYF. The CDR3 DNA follows: TGTGCCAGCAGTTCCCAGCACTACGAGCAGTACTTC.

CDR3 DNA sequence: TGTGCCAGCAGCCACTACCTCAGCGGGAACCTCGGGGAGCAGTACTTC. Its translation: CASSHYLSGNLGEQYF. The J gene is TRBJ2-7, the V gene TRBV3-1 (or the pseudogene TRBV3-2); TRBD2 agrees at 7 bases. The CDR3 runs 16 residues. Germline loops: CDR1 LGHDT, CDR2 YNNKEL (reference sequence). V dropped 3 bases and J dropped 7; count of bases not matched to a gene: 15.

The V and J genes are TRBV4-1 and TRBJ2-3; 9 nucleotides line up with TRBD1. In germline, CDR1 is MGHRA, CDR2 YSYEKL. Germline trimming cut 3 bases from V and 4 bases from J; bases unmatched to any gene: 8. The CDR3 has 16 amino acids. The CDR3 is CASSHLTGGAADTQYF. The CDR3 bases are TGCGCCAGCAGCCATTTGACAGGGGGAGCGGCAGATACGCAGTATTTT.

This chain uses TRBV7-8 with TRBJ2-7, with D uncertain. Germline CDR1 reads SGHVS; CDR2 reads FQNEAQ. V lost 5 bases to trimming and J lost 5 bases, with 13 bases between them. The CDR3 contains 13 residues. CDR3 sequence (DNA): TGTGCCAGCAGCCCCGAAAACGCCGACGAGCAGTACTTC. Its translation is CASSPENADEQYF.

The chain carries TRBV4-3 and TRBJ2-1, with TRBD2 identical over 12 bases. The CDR3 totals 16 residues. Trimming at V came to 4 bases and at J to 7 bases, leaving 8 bases not matched to a gene. Germline CDR1 LGHNA, CDR2 YSLEER. The chain's CDR3 is CASSRYSGTSGNEQFF. The CDR3 DNA reads as TGCGCCAGCAGCCGTTACTCCGGGACTAGCGGGAATGAGCAGTTCTTC.

Here the CDR3 DNA reads TGCGCCAGCAGCTTGGGTTGGGAAACCAAAAACATTCAGTACTTC. This codes for CASSLGWETKNIQYF. The chain couples TRBV5-1 to TRBJ2-4; no clear D. Germline V lookup: CDR1 SGHRS, CDR2 YFSETQ. The CDR3 consists of 15 residues. V lost 0 bases to trimming and J lost 2 bases, with 9 bases between them. The full variable domain, rest sourced from reference TRBV5-1 and TRBJ2-4, is KAGVTQTPRYLIKTRGQQVTLSCSPISGHRSVSWYQQTPGQGLQFLFEYFSETQRNKGNFPGRFSGRQFSNSRSEMNVSTLELGDSALYLCASSLGWETKNIQYFGAGTRLSVL.

The chain couples TRBV11-2 to TRBJ2-7; TRBD2 aligns across 10 bases. The CDR3 sequence is 13 residues long. Germline V lookup: CDR1 SGHAT, CDR2 FQNNGV. J was trimmed by 3 bases and V by 7 bases; bases with no gene match: 3. CDR3 DNA sequence: TGTGCCAGCACCCGGACTAGCGGCTACGAGCAGTACTTC. This codes for CASTRTSGYEQYF.

The V call is TRBV28, the J call TRBJ2-2; D uncertain. The CDR3 loop spans 13 amino acids. Trimming removed 1 base at V and 6 bases at J, with 6 bases between. Germline CDR1 and CDR2: MDHEN and SYDVKM. CDR3 sequence (DNA): TGTGCCAGCAGTTTATCGGGTGCCGGGGAGCTGTTTTTT. Encoded protein: CASSLSGAGELFF.

The rearrangement links TRBV7-3 to TRBJ2-1; TRBD1 might be the D (5 bases). Looked up from germline, CDR1 is SGHTA and CDR2 is FQGTGA. The length of the CDR3 is 13 residues. Trimming took 5 bases from V and 7 from J, leaving 12 bases between them. CDR3 coding DNA: TGTGCCAGCAGCGTCCCCTCAGGGAATGAGCAGTTCTTC. Translation: CASSVPSGNEQFF.

The chain has TRBV6-6 and TRBJ2-3; weak D call: TRBD2 (6 bases). This CDR3 contains 15 residues. Germline loops: CDR1 MNHNY, CDR2 SVGAGI (reference sequence). V shed 0 bases and J shed 3 bases, with 10 bases lying between them. Written as DNA, the CDR3 is TGTGCCAGCAGTTACTCGGGAGGTTCAACAGATACGCAGTATTTT. Translating it yields CASSYSGGSTDTQYF.

V gene TRBV4-3 combines with J gene TRBJ2-2; D remains ambiguous. The V and J ends lost 0 bases and 1 base respectively, with 6 bases between them. The V gene's germline CDR1 is LGHNA and CDR2 YSLEER. The CDR3 loop spans 15 amino acids. The CDR3 region has the DNA TGCGCCAGCAGCCAAGATCTCAGGAACACCGGGGAGCTGTTTTTT. It translates to CASSQDLRNTGELFF.

This sequence joins TRBV7-2 and TRBJ2-5; no clear D gene. Per germline, CDR1 SGHTA and CDR2 FQGNSA. The V gene lost 0 bases and the J gene lost 2 bases, with 13 bases spanning the gap. The CDR3 length is 16 residues. CDR3 nucleotide sequence: TGTGCCAGCAGCTTAGCGGGTAGATACACACAAGAGACCCAGTACTTC. Protein sequence: CASSLAGRYTQETQYF. The whole variable domain, filled in from reference TRBV7-2 and TRBJ2-5, reads GAGVSQSPSNKVTEKGKDVELRCDPISGHTALYWYRQSLGQGLEFLIYFQGNSAPDKSGLPSDRFSAERTGGSVSTLTIQRTQQEDSAVYLCASSLAGRYTQETQYFGPGTRLLVL.

The V gene is TRBV28, the J gene TRBJ1-5, with D perhaps TRBD1 (5 bases). Trimming shortened V by 6 bases and J by 6 bases, and 9 bases separated the two germline ends. The CDR3 loop spans 12 amino acids. CDR1 is MDHEN, CDR2 SYDVKM, per germline. CDR3 bases: TGTGCCAGCAGGGGGGGGGTTCAGCCCCAGCATTTT. It codes for CASRGGVQPQHF.

The V call is TRBV6-2 or TRBV6-3, the J call TRBJ2-7; D remains ambiguous. Trimming stripped 6 bases from V and 3 bases from J, with 15 bases between. The CDR3 is 14 amino acids. Germline values: CDR1 MNHEY, CDR2 SVGEGT. CDR3: CASSSVDKGYEQYF. The CDR3 region has the DNA TGTGCCAGCAGCTCGGTAGATAAGGGCTACGAGCAGTACTTC.

The genes are TRBV7-2 and TRBJ1-4; TRBD1 aligns across 8 bases. The CDR3 covers 14 residues. Trimming removed 5 bases from V and 6 bases from J; junction bases left unmatched: 5. Germline V lookup: CDR1 SGHTA, CDR2 FQGNSA. CDR3: CASSPGQGDEKLFF. CDR3 nucleotide sequence: TGTGCCAGCAGCCCAGGACAGGGCGATGAAAAACTGTTTTTT.